The 27 T cell receptor beta chains presented below share a single source sample, sequenced in a study of blood T cell repertoires in COVID-19. Clones were sequenced by immunoSEQ multiplex PCR, and TCRdb holds only the in-frame ones, with some missing. The table records 140,000 or so clones, just under 90% of them present only once. Specimen: peripheral blood. The receptor source for this set is a woman aged 80 or over with acute or convalescent COVID-19.

This chain links TRBV29-1 with TRBJ2-7, with 7 nucleotides matching TRBD1. V trimming: 4 bases; J trimming: 2 bases; junction bases outside the gene matches: 5. The CDR3 extends over 13 amino acids. Germline CDR1 is SQVTM and CDR2 is ANQGSEA. CDR3 region: CSVAWGQTYEQYF. DNA for the CDR3: TGCAGCGTTGCCTGGGGACAGACCTACGAGCAGTACTTC.

The chain uses TRBV5-1 and TRBJ1-1; TRBD1 might be the D (6 bases). CDR3 size: 13 residues. V lost 5 bases and J 11 bases, leaving 19 bases between the germline ends. The germline CDR1 and CDR2 sequences are SGHRS and YFSETQ. The CDR3 is CASSIPGEPSAFF. The CDR3 nucleotides read TGCGCCAGCAGTATCCCAGGGGAACCCTCGGCTTTCTTT.

V gene TRBV5-1 combines with J gene TRBJ1-2; no definite D call. This CDR3 spans 14 amino acids. Germline CDR1 is SGHRS and CDR2 is YFSETQ. Trimming cost V 1 base and J 8 bases, with 15 bases left between them. CDR3 sequence (DNA): TGCGCCAGCAGCTTGATGGCGGTCCCGAAAGGCTACACCTTC. Translating gives CASSLMAVPKGYTF.

The chain couples TRBV2 to TRBJ1-1; TRBD1 matches at 10 bases. The CDR3 sequence is 13 residues long. Germline assignment: CDR1 SNHLY and CDR2 FYNNEI. The trim removed 8 bases at V and 5 bases at J, leaving 5 bases unmatched. This CDR3 reads CASSGQGLTEAFF. The CDR3 DNA reads TGTGCCAGCTCGGGACAGGGGTTAACTGAAGCTTTCTTT.

The chain has TRBV7-9 and TRBJ1-4; 7 bases map to TRBD1. The germline CDR1 and CDR2 sequences are SEHNR and FQNEAQ (reference sequence). The CDR3 consists of 15 residues. Trimming cost V 5 bases and J 0 bases; bases outside gene matches: 3. The CDR3 loop reads CASSPGTATNEKLFF. CDR3 DNA: TGTGCCAGCAGCCCCGGGACAGCAACTAATGAAAAACTGTTTTTT.

This sequence joins TRBV7-9 and TRBJ1-2; D is uncertain. V was cut by 5 bases and J by 8 bases, with 18 bases left in between. CDR1 and CDR2 (germline): SEHNR, FQNEAQ (reference sequence). The CDR3 spans 14 residues. The DNA for the CDR3 is TGTGCCAGCAGCCCGGACCGGGGTTCCGGAGGCTACACCTTC. Residues: CASSPDRGSGGYTF.

The chain carries TRBV5-1 and TRBJ1-1, with 7 bases aligning to TRBD1. The CDR3 extends over 16 amino acids. The trim removed 4 bases at V and 6 bases at J, leaving 15 bases unmatched. Germline V gene lookup returns CDR1 SGHRS and CDR2 YFSETQ. The CDR3 nucleotides are TGCGCCAGCAGCCGGGGGGGACAGATTATGAGCTCTGAAGCTTTCTTT. It encodes CASSRGGQIMSSEAFF.

This sequence joins TRBV5-1 and TRBJ1-2, with D tentatively TRBD1 (6 bases). The CDR3 has 15 amino acids. Germline CDR1 reads SGHRS; CDR2 reads YFSETQ. Deletions cut 0 bases from V and 4 bases from J, with 13 bases between. CDR3 sequence: CASSLGRGQSYGYTF. For the CDR3, the DNA is TGCGCCAGCAGCTTGGGCAGGGGCCAATCCTATGGCTACACCTTC.

The rearrangement uses TRBV9 and TRBJ1-1, with 7 bases that match TRBD1. From germline, CDR1 is SGDLS and CDR2 YYNGEE. The CDR3 covers 14 residues. The junction had 10 bases not matched to a gene; V was cut back by 4 bases and J by 7 bases. The CDR3 region has the DNA TGTGCCAGCAGCCAACGAGGGACAGAGGGTGAAGCTTTCTTT. It yields the protein CASSQRGTEGEAFF.

The J gene is TRBJ1-6, the V gene TRBV4-1; weak D call: TRBD1 (6 bases). This CDR3 comprises 14 residues. Trimming removed 0 bases at V and 9 bases at J, with 9 bases between. The germline gives CDR1 MGHRA, CDR2 YSYEKL. The CDR3 region is CASSQDLGGSPLHF. In DNA form, the CDR3 reads TGCGCCAGCAGCCAAGATCTAGGGGGTTCACCCCTCCACTTT.

This clone was detected a few times. The chain employs TRBV2 and TRBJ1-6, with D maybe TRBD1 (6 bases). V was pared by 3 bases and J by 3 bases, with 6 bases between. The CDR3 extends over 14 amino acids. The V gene's germline CDR1 is SNHLY and CDR2 FYNNEI. The CDR3 coding sequence is TGTGCCAGCAGTGAGGACAGCTATAATTCACCCCTCCACTTT. This sequence encodes CASSEDSYNSPLHF.

The J gene is TRBJ2-7, the V gene TRBV18; D might be TRBD2 (5 bases). Trimming pared 3 bases from V and 3 bases from J, leaving 9 bases between. The germline V gene has CDR1 KGHSH and CDR2 LQKENI. The CDR3 contains 13 residues. DNA for the CDR3: TGTGCCAGCTCACCGGACTTTTTCTACGAGCAGTACTTC. As protein: CASSPDFFYEQYF.

This sequence joins TRBV29-1 and TRBJ1-2, with a possible D match to TRBD1 (5 bases). Germline-derived CDR1 and CDR2 are SQVTM and ANQGSEA. There are 13 residues in the CDR3. The V gene lost 5 bases and the J gene lost 7 bases, with 17 bases spanning the gap. The CDR3 spells CSVRTGTHFGYTF. The CDR3 DNA follows: TGCAGCGTTCGAACCGGGACTCACTTTGGCTACACCTTC.

The chain combines TRBV6-2 or TRBV6-3 with TRBJ2-5; D is unclear. In germline, CDR1 is MNHEY, CDR2 SVGEGT. Trimming took off 4 bases at V and 2 bases at J, with 11 bases between the two ends. The CDR3 totals 14 residues. This chain's CDR3 is CASSSRHQQETQYF. CDR3 DNA: TGTGCCAGCAGTTCCCGACATCAGCAAGAGACCCAGTACTTC.

The CDR3 spells CASSQDYGGAPGELFF. In DNA form, the CDR3 reads TGCGCCAGCAGCCAAGATTACGGGGGGGCCCCCGGGGAGCTGTTTTTT. The chain carries TRBV4-3 and TRBJ2-2; 8 bases line up with TRBD2. Trimming at V came to 0 bases and at J to 6 bases, leaving 6 bases not matched to a gene. This CDR3 spans 16 amino acids. Germline V gives CDR1 LGHNA, CDR2 YSLEER.

The rearrangement joins TRBV4-1 to TRBJ1-1; TRBD1 might be the D (6 bases). CDR3 size: 13 residues. The germline CDR1 and CDR2 sequences are MGHRA and YSYEKL. Trimming left V 0 bases short and J 7 bases short, with 9 bases between. The DNA for the CDR3 is TGCGCCAGCAGCCAAGAAAAACAGGGTGAAGCTTTCTTT. Translation: CASSQEKQGEAFF.

The DNA for the CDR3 is TGTGCCAGCAGCTCCAGGGAAGCTCACGAGCAGTACTTC. Amino acid sequence: CASSSREAHEQYF. This rearrangement joins TRBV3-1 (or the pseudogene TRBV3-2) to TRBJ2-7; perhaps TRBD1 as D (5 bases). The V gene's germline CDR1 is LGHDT and CDR2 YNNKEL (reference sequence). The V end lost 5 bases, the J end lost 5 bases, and 13 bases lay between the germline ends. The CDR3 length is 13 residues.

This clone was found once. This sequence joins TRBV3-1 (or the pseudogene TRBV3-2) and TRBJ1-2; possibly TRBD1 for D (6 bases). V was pared by 6 bases and J by 6 bases, with 14 bases between. The CDR3 is 13 amino acids. The germline V gene has CDR1 LGHDT and CDR2 YNNKEL (reference sequence). The CDR3 DNA follows: TGTGCCAGCAGTCATAGGTCAGGGGATGGCTACACCTTC. It specifies CASSHRSGDGYTF.

The chain is built from TRBV7-9 and TRBJ1-2, with D hard to call. The length of the CDR3 is 13 residues. Germline V gene lookup returns CDR1 SEHNR and CDR2 FQNEAQ (reference sequence). Trimming cost V 3 bases and J 4 bases, with 9 bases left between them. This CDR3 is CASSFLRGYGYTF. CDR3 nucleotide sequence: TGTGCCAGCAGCTTTTTGAGAGGCTATGGCTACACCTTC.

The chain employs TRBV2 and TRBJ1-1; 7 nucleotides align to TRBD1. CDR3 length: 13 amino acids. Per the germline V gene, CDR1 is SNHLY and CDR2 is FYNNEI. The ends lost 7 bases at V and 5 bases at J; junction bases unmatched: 7. CDR3 region: CASMGTVGTEAFF. CDR3 DNA: TGTGCCAGCATGGGGACAGTAGGGACTGAAGCTTTCTTT.

The rearrangement joins TRBV30 to TRBJ1-2; the D is unclear. The germline gives CDR1 GTSNPN, CDR2 SVGIG (reference sequence). The CDR3 extends over 14 amino acids. The V gene lost 4 bases and the J gene lost 4 bases, with 16 bases spanning the gap. The CDR3 here is CAWNSGGPTYGYTF. CDR3 in DNA: TGTGCCTGGAATTCCGGAGGTCCGACCTATGGCTACACCTTC.

This chain joins TRBV5-1 and TRBJ2-1, with D perhaps TRBD1 (5 bases). The CDR3 sequence is 14 residues long. V lost 2 bases to trimming and J lost 5 bases, with 11 bases between them. Germline V gene lookup returns CDR1 SGHRS and CDR2 YFSETQ. CDR3: CASSFGQGNNEQFF. Written as DNA, the CDR3 is TGCGCCAGCAGCTTTGGGCAGGGAAACAATGAGCAGTTCTTC.

The CDR3 loop is CASSLVGQGLYSGNTIYF. The CDR3 DNA sequence: TGTGCCAGCAGCTTGGTCGGGCAGGGGCTATATTCGGGAAACACCATATATTTT. This chain connects TRBV5-6 to TRBJ1-3; maybe TRBD1 (6 bases). This CDR3 region has 18 residues. From germline, CDR1 is SGHDT and CDR2 YYEEEE. Trimming removed 0 bases at V and 4 bases at J, with 20 bases between.

This chain uses TRBV10-1 with TRBJ1-1, with a tentative D call TRBD1 (6 bases). Germline-derived CDR1 and CDR2 are WNHNN and SYGVQD (reference sequence). V lost 2 bases and J lost 0, with 19 bases in between. The length of the CDR3 is 18 residues. As DNA, the CDR3 is TGCGCCAGCAGTGAGACACACAGGGTTTCCCCAATGAACACTGAAGCTTTCTTT. Protein sequence: CASSETHRVSPMNTEAFF.

The gene calls are TRBV18 and TRBJ2-1; 8 positions match TRBD1. The germline V gene encodes CDR1 KGHSH and CDR2 LQKENI. The CDR3 is made up of 14 amino acids. With V trimmed by 5 bases and J by 8 bases, 8 bases remained unmatched. The DNA of the CDR3 is TGTGCCAGCTCATCCTTTTCACAGGGGGATGAGCAGTTCTTC. Translating gives CASSSFSQGDEQFF.

This chain joins TRBV30 and TRBJ1-6, with TRBD1 matching over 8 bases. This CDR3 is 13 amino acids long. V shed 5 bases and J 7 bases; nucleotides not matched to a gene: 4. Germline V lookup: CDR1 GTSNPN, CDR2 SVGIG (reference sequence). The CDR3 region has the DNA TGTGCCTGGGGACAGGGTCTAAATTCACCCCTCCACTTT. This sequence encodes CAWGQGLNSPLHF.

The chain uses TRBV4-1 and TRBJ1-2; D gene uncertain. Germline-derived CDR1 and CDR2 are MGHRA and YSYEKL. Trimming pared 1 base from V and 7 bases from J, leaving 10 bases between. The CDR3 is 13 amino acids. CDR3 sequence: CASSQVHASGYTF. CDR3 DNA sequence: TGCGCCAGCAGCCAAGTACATGCCTCTGGCTACACCTTC.